There are a few counts of the clone carrying this T cell receptor beta chain. What it recognizes is unknown. The entry originates in a study of Graves' ophthalmopathy and Graves' hyperthyroidism. Study overall: Cases classed as stable hyperthyroidism had no ophthalmopathy within 18 months of follow-up.

Whole-study results and caveats: Ophthalmopathy cases were distinguished from stable hyperthyroidism by a 13-signature model, reaching 87.88% sensitivity and approximately 83% specificity. It was with 70.59% sensitivity and under 85% specificity that the model predicted ophthalmopathy progression.

Diagnoses were established from clinical symptoms, serum thyroxine, TRAb, thyroid ultrasound and orbital computed tomography. Germline V CDR1 and CDR2: MNHEY, SVGEGT. Deletions cut 2 bases from V and 2 bases from J, with 7 bases between. The CDR3 is 13 amino acids. Amplified TCR beta CDR3 regions were obtained using RNA transcripts as template. First-round RT-PCR relied on HTBI primers, and a second-round multiplex PCR came next. TCRdb redid the calling of the multiplex PCR reads with MiXCR, one entry per CDR3 protein. The table shows over a million distinct CDR3 sequences, with less than 45% occurring only once.

This chain uses TRBV6-2 or TRBV6-3 with TRBJ2-7; D may be TRBD2 (5 bases). This TCR derives from an adult man with Graves' hyperthyroidism. The sample consisted of peripheral blood or thyroid tissue (not recorded which). Here the CDR3 reads CASSYVGTYEQYF. In nucleotides, the CDR3 is TGTGCCAGCAGTTACGTCGGGACCTACGAGCAGTACTTC.